The 21 T cell receptor beta chains below all came from one sample that was sequenced in a study of identifying expanded T cells in peripheral blood. The assay was immunoSEQ multiplex PCR, and TCRdb's table has in-frame clones only and misses some. This repertoire shows tens of thousands of clones, approximately 88% found once; its top ten account for less than 6%. What was sequenced was blood. These receptors were taken from a person aged 18 to 70 in good health.

The sample holds one count of this clone. V and J are TRBV7-9 and TRBJ1-5, with D hard to call. The V end lost 5 bases, the J end lost 4 bases, and 6 bases lay between the germline ends. This CDR3 region has 12 residues. CDR1 and CDR2 (germline): SEHNR, FQNEAQ (reference sequence). CDR3 loop: CASSQPNQPQHF. The DNA for the CDR3 is TGTGCCAGCAGCCAACCGAATCAGCCCCAGCATTTT.

This clone appeared once. The V gene is TRBV9, the J gene TRBJ1-4; D unclear. The CDR3 is made up of 15 amino acids. The V end was cut by 4 bases, the J end by 1 base, with 11 bases between. CDR1 and CDR2 (germline): SGDLS, YYNGEE. In DNA, the CDR3 is TGTGCCAGCAGCCCTAACACTGGAACTAATGAAAAACTGTTTTTT. It yields the protein CASSPNTGTNEKLFF.

This chain uses TRBV13 with TRBJ2-1, with D perhaps TRBD1 (6 bases). Trimming cost V 4 bases and J 9 bases, with 13 bases left between them. In germline, CDR1 is PRHDT, CDR2 FYEKMQ (reference sequence). The CDR3 runs 13 residues. CDR3 protein: CASSYARGGEQFF. DNA of the CDR3: TGTGCCAGCAGCTACGCCAGGGGTGGTGAGCAGTTCTTC.

The genes are TRBV6-4 and TRBJ2-7, with D possibly TRBD1 on 6 matching bases. The germline V gene encodes CDR1 MRHNA and CDR2 SNTAGT. This CDR3 is 16 amino acids long. Trimming removed 4 bases at V and 2 bases at J, with 18 bases between. CDR3 nucleotides: TGTGCCAGCAGTGTTCATCCGAGGACAGAGGCCTACGAGCAGTACTTC. Translating gives CASSVHPRTEAYEQYF.

The genes are TRBV27 and TRBJ2-7; tentatively, D is TRBD1 (6 bases). V was cut by 7 bases and J by 0 bases, with 13 bases left in between. Germline loops: CDR1 MNHEY, CDR2 SMNVEV (reference sequence). CDR3 length equals 14 residues. CDR3 in amino acids: CASKNVRGSYEQYF. As DNA, the CDR3 is TGTGCCAGCAAAAACGTCAGGGGCTCCTACGAGCAGTACTTC.

The V call is TRBV4-1, the J call TRBJ2-3; D remains unclear. The CDR3 contains 16 residues. The V gene lost 1 base and the J gene lost 2 bases, with 13 bases spanning the gap. Germline CDR1 reads MGHRA; CDR2 reads YSYEKL. CDR3 in amino acids: CASSQVNLGFTDTQYF. Here the CDR3 DNA reads TGCGCCAGCAGCCAAGTAAACTTAGGATTCACAGATACGCAGTATTTT.

This chain connects TRBV7-9 to TRBJ2-5; 10 nucleotides align to TRBD2. Per the germline V gene, CDR1 is SEHNR and CDR2 is FQNEAQ (reference sequence). This CDR3 region has 18 residues. J gave up 4 bases and V 5 bases, and 16 bases lay outside the gene matches. In DNA form, the CDR3 reads TGTGCCAGCAGCCCTACCTCGGCAGCGGGGGGGCCGGGAGAGACCCAGTACTTC. Encoded protein: CASSPTSAAGGPGETQYF.

V gene TRBV29-1 combines with J gene TRBJ1-5; TRBD1 matches at 8 bases. Germline assignment: CDR1 SQVTM and CDR2 ANQGSEA. V lost 5 bases and J lost 0; bases outside the gene matches: 3. The CDR3 spans 14 residues. The CDR3 bases are TGCAGCGTTTCGGGACAGGATAGCAATCAGCCCCAGCATTTT. This sequence encodes CSVSGQDSNQPQHF.

The CDR3 loop reads CASSLTVPGTYEQYF. CDR3 sequence (DNA): TGTGCCAGCAGTTTGACCGTCCCAGGGACCTACGAGCAGTACTTC. This sequence joins TRBV11-2 and TRBJ2-7, with a possible D match to TRBD1 (5 bases). Germline V gene sequence: CDR1 SGHAT, CDR2 FQNNGV. CDR3 size: 15 residues. V was pared by 6 bases and J by 2 bases, with 17 bases between.

The chain has TRBV19 and TRBJ1-2; no clear D. V dropped 4 bases and J dropped 5 bases, with 11 bases sitting between them. The length of the CDR3 is 13 residues. The germline CDR1 and CDR2 sequences are LNHDA and SQIVND (reference sequence). For the CDR3, the DNA is TGTGCCAGTAGTAATAGGCAGGTATATGGCTACACCTTC. It codes for CASSNRQVYGYTF.

The J gene is TRBJ2-3, the V gene TRBV19; 9 bases agree with TRBD2. The CDR3 is 15 amino acids. V shed 1 base and J 7 bases; nucleotides not matched to a gene: 6. Germline V CDR1 and CDR2: LNHDA, SQIVND (reference sequence). CDR3 bases: TGTGCCAGTAGTATAGGAGCGGGAGGTCGGAATACGCAGTATTTT. It is translated as CASSIGAGGRNTQYF.

The chain couples TRBV7-2 to TRBJ2-5; tentatively, D is TRBD2 (6 bases). Germline loops: CDR1 SGHTA, CDR2 FQGNSA. Trimming pared 5 bases from V and 3 bases from J, leaving 22 bases between. The CDR3 extends over 17 amino acids. The CDR3, as DNA: TGTGCCAGCAGCAAGAGCCCCGGGACCGGGGGAGAAGAGACCCAGTACTTC. Translating gives CASSKSPGTGGEETQYF.

The V call is TRBV5-4, the J call TRBJ2-5; weak D call: TRBD2 (5 bases). The CDR3 loop spans 11 amino acids. The germline V and J ends were trimmed by 6 bases and 5 bases, with 8 bases remaining between them. Germline loops: CDR1 SGHNT, CDR2 YYREEE (reference sequence). The CDR3 here is CASMGDETQYF. The DNA of the CDR3 is TGTGCCAGCATGGGAGACGAGACCCAGTACTTC.

This chain uses TRBV6-1 with TRBJ1-2; no definite D call. The ends were cut back, 3 bases at V and 10 bases at J, with 18 bases in the middle. Germline values: CDR1 MNHNS, CDR2 SASEGT. This CDR3 is 14 amino acids long. The CDR3 DNA reads as TGTGCCAGCAGTGAGCCGCCCACAGCGTTTTACTACACCTTC. The encoded protein is CASSEPPTAFYYTF.

The chain links TRBV2 to TRBJ2-7; the match to TRBD2 covers 12 bases. The trim removed 4 bases at V and 7 bases at J, leaving 5 bases unmatched. This CDR3 has 14 residues. Germline CDR1 and CDR2: SNHLY and FYNNEI. The CDR3 DNA sequence: TGTGCCAGCAGTGGACTAGCGGGGGCCGCGGAGCAGTACTTC. Encoded protein: CASSGLAGAAEQYF.

The V and J genes are TRBV7-6 and TRBJ1-5; 7 nucleotides match TRBD1. The ends lost 3 bases at V and 2 bases at J; junction bases unmatched: 4. This CDR3 is 15 amino acids long. Germline loops: CDR1 SGHVS, CDR2 FNYEAQ. CDR3 nucleotide sequence: TGTGCCAGCAGCTTTACCGACAGGGGCAATCAGCCCCAGCATTTT. It is translated as CASSFTDRGNQPQHF.

There are a few counts of this clone. The chain links TRBV18 to TRBJ2-7, with a weak D call TRBD2 (7 bases). This CDR3 has 16 amino acids. From germline, CDR1 is KGHSH and CDR2 LQKENI. V dropped 3 bases and J dropped 4 bases, with 19 bases sitting between them. CDR3 residues: CASSPGGGGPAYEQYF. The CDR3 nucleotides are TGTGCCAGCTCACCCGGCGGGGGCGGGCCCGCTTACGAGCAGTACTTC.

This clone was detected only a few times. CDR3 nucleotide sequence: TGTGCCAGCAGTGGACAGTCTACGTATGGCTACACCTTC. Protein sequence: CASSGQSTYGYTF. V is TRBV25-1 and J is TRBJ1-2, with a tentative D call TRBD1 (5 bases). The CDR3 is 13 residues long. Germline V CDR1 and CDR2: MGHDK, SYGVNS. V was pared by 4 bases and J by 5 bases, with 11 bases between.

The chain is built from TRBV19 and TRBJ2-7; tentative D call: TRBD1 (5 bases). The CDR3 length is 12 residues. V lost 5 bases and J 3 bases, leaving 8 bases between the germline ends. Germline V gene sequence: CDR1 LNHDA, CDR2 SQIVND (reference sequence). This chain's CDR3 is CASSQRGYEQYF. The CDR3 coding sequence is TGTGCCAGTAGTCAAAGGGGCTACGAGCAGTACTTC.

In the case of this clone: This CDR3 fails to terminate in the conserved phenylalanine or tryptophan, so it likely reflects a read error. The limits of the CDR3 on the DNA are not certain, so only TCRdb's listed CDR3 is given. The chain has TRBV30 and TRBJ2-7; TRBD1 is the table's D call, not checked against the DNA. The CDR3 numbers 11 amino acids, ends counted. The germline V gene has CDR1 GTSNPN and CDR2 SVGIG (reference sequence). This chain's CDR3 is CAWSGPDRQSC.

The chain links TRBV18 to TRBJ2-1; 9 bases align to TRBD2. The CDR3 runs to 16 residues. Per germline, CDR1 KGHSH and CDR2 LQKENI. Trimming took 3 bases from V and 5 from J; bases not matched to a gene: 8. The CDR3, as DNA: TGTGCCAGCTCACCCCCGGGACTAGCCACAAACAATGAGCAGTTCTTC. Protein sequence: CASSPPGLATNNEQFF. Filled out from reference TRBV18 and TRBJ2-1, the complete variable domain reads NAGVMQNPRHLVRRRGQEARLRCSPMKGHSHVYWYRQLPEEGLKFMVYLQKENIIDESGMPKERFSAEFPKEGPSILRIQQVVRGDSAAYFCASSPPGLATNNEQFFGPGTRLTVL.